This T cell receptor beta chain was retrieved from a study of T cell repertoires in cytomegalovirus infection. The overall study: In the study, CMV epitopes included recently identified HLA-C-restricted and well-studied HLA-B-restricted ones. It can be stated that public TCR beta signatures indicated CMV infection as well as a matching HLA type. Whole-study findings and limits: The ex vivo response showed dominance by HLA-C-restricted CMV-specific TCR beta clonotypes.

As regards this clonotype: Its antigen is not known.

MiXCR, run by TCRdb on the reads, gives a single entry per CDR3 protein. This sample has roughly 990,000 distinct CDR3 sequences; roughly 30% occur once, and the top ten carry around 15%. This CDR3 contains 13 residues. CDR1 is SEHNR, CDR2 FQNEAQ, per germline (reference sequence). V dropped 5 bases and J dropped 3 bases, with 7 bases sitting between them. The TCR originated in a human donor in good health (CMV status not recorded). Some clones in this sample may be carry-over from other donors' samples. The specimen comprised cultured CD8+ T cells from PBMCs, sampled from culture after CMV antigen stimulation. The rearrangement links TRBV7-9 to TRBJ1-4; no reliable D call. The CDR3 loop is CASSPRANEKLFF. The CDR3 DNA is TGTGCCAGCAGCCCTCGGGCTAATGAAAAACTGTTTTTT.